The source of this T cell receptor beta chain is a study of T cells in tumors after PD-1 blockade. Repertoires were generated with immunoSEQ multiplex PCR, while TCRdb's copy carries only in-frame clones and drops some. Of fewer than 15,000 clones in the sample, over 75% were seen once. Losses at the gene ends were 3 bases for V and 4 bases for J; bases not matched to a gene: 7. The CDR3 is 15 residues long. The germline V gene encodes CDR1 ENHRY and CDR2 SYGVKD. The V call is TRBV10-3, the J call TRBJ2-3, with 7 nucleotides matching TRBD1. The sequence was collected from a human donor with basal cell carcinoma. Sequences were derived from PBMCs, sampled after anti-PD-1 treatment. The CDR3 nucleotides are TGTGCCATCAGTGATTCGGGACAGCCCGCAGATACGCAGTATTTT. Translating gives CAISDSGQPADTQYF.